Included here is one T cell receptor (beta chain) sequence, with context. After constant-region reverse-primer amplification, full-length variable regions underwent semi-nested PCR with Nested Universal Primer A. MiXCR, run by TCRdb on the 5' RACE reads, gives a single entry per CDR3 protein. In the table there are about 64,000 distinct CDR3 sequences, approximately 23% of which are singletons. Germline CDR1 reads SGHAT; CDR2 reads FQNNGV. V was shortened by 7 bases and J by 0 bases, with 20 bases between the two germline ends. This CDR3 is 17 amino acids long. This chain links TRBV11-2 with TRBJ2-3; maybe TRBD1 (5 bases). The origin of this receptor is a female donor with breast cancer. The sequenced material came from memory CD4+ T cells sorted from a lymph node. Noted subset: memory CD4+ T cells, CD4+CD45RO+CD25-. The CDR3 DNA sequence: TGTGCCAGCACGACCTCTCAAGGGGCTACCAGCACAGATACGCAGTATTTT. The encoded protein is CASTTSQGATSTDTQYF.